The subject of this entry is one T cell receptor (beta chain). The data were taken from a study of OX40 agonist ivuxolimab in advanced cancers. TCRdb keeps only in-frame clones here, not all; method: immunoSEQ multiplex PCR. This sample has under 20,000 clones, with roughly 81% found just once. The CDR3 length is 12 residues. The germline V gene has CDR1 ENHRY and CDR2 SYGVKD. V was trimmed by 5 bases and J by 7 bases, leaving 12 bases between them. The rearrangement joins TRBV10-3 to TRBJ2-7; D is possibly TRBD2 (5 bases). Sequences were derived from CD4+ or CD8+ T cells sorted from blood, sampled in a trial of the OX40 agonist ivuxolimab. The sequence came from an adult with an advanced solid tumor such as melanoma, head and neck, liver or kidney cancer. CDR3 sequence (DNA): TGTGCCATCAGTCGGATATCGGGAGAGCAGTACTTC. It encodes CAISRISGEQYF.